The present entry profiles one T cell receptor beta chain with its context. Its specific antigen is unknown. The record has no base qualities; no much larger clone is one base away. This sample was included in a study of cytomegalovirus exposure and HLA in healthy donors (dated by TCRdb to 2016 to 2017). A note on the overall study: An earlier analysis of some 500 of the donors reported 276 Gb of sequence data and some 100 million unique TCR beta sequences from about 180 million T cells. An early release that covered around 590 HLA-typed donors contained approximately 300 gigabases of sequencing data and 70 million to 100 million unique TCR sequences. Of the 398 genotyped donors, about 84% fell in the genetic ancestry cluster associated with self-reported Caucasian donors. The study was designed to test whether signatures of past pathogen exposure could be identified by cataloging public T cell receptors. The T cell repertoires of 666 subjects were profiled by immunosequencing and related to cytomegalovirus serostatus. A separate validation cohort of about 110 different subjects was used in addition to the roughly 620-subject first cohort. The study combined high-throughput TCR immunosequencing, statistical association of individual TCRs with disease status, and machine learning to predict cytomegalovirus infection status. To study patterns of TCR occurrence, a later analysis re-analyzed previously published TCR beta repertoires from around 670 donors and added high-resolution HLA genotyping. Rather than using new phenotypic data, the later analysis identified candidate immune exposures from TCR beta sequences and from how often those sequences occurred across donors. An earlier analysis of roughly 600 of the donors used high-throughput TCR beta sequencing to judge whether each TCR beta V gene segment behaved as functional or pseudogenic. Donor age, sex, ethnicity and CMV serostatus were compiled together with the repertoire data. A later genetic analysis used genome-wide SNP genotypes for about three fifths of the 666 donors, treating that subset as a discovery cohort. Every repertoire in the discovery cohort had been generated on one and the same sequencing platform. Class I and class II HLA loci were covered by the typing at four-digit resolution. Typing coverage differed by locus: A, B, C, DRB1 and DQB1 were typed in about 629-630 donors, DQA1 in about 500, DPA1 in over 600, and DPB1 in just under 490. Because of strong linkage in the cohort, five DR-DQ haplotypes were treated as single units for association and clustering. Among 300 to 450 genotyped donors of the cohort, an average of approximately 240,000 unique TCR beta nucleotide sequences were sequenced per donor, roughly 18% of them non-productive. The full study reports these points: Sequencing depth was assumed to be roughly uniform across donors in the presence/absence analyses, though that assumption may not hold. Compared with the roughly 700-donor mean, donors in an Asian-associated ancestry cluster had fewer N-insertions in productive TCRs, according to a later genetic analysis. In a later analysis, HLA-associated TCR beta chains were found to be more clonally expanded and to have lower generation probabilities than equally common non-associated chains. The study listed approximately 150 TCR beta chains as associated with cytomegalovirus. Broadly in line with IMGT annotations, most TCR beta V segments showed up in productive rearrangements about 90% or about 30% of the time in an earlier analysis of approximately 640 of the donors. A group of highly shared sequence variants was considered likely to be a technical artifact of the sequencing pipeline. The 87-base-pair reads could not distinguish some IMGT-functional V segments, including TRBV6-2 and TRBV6-3, so those segments were excluded. A few of the identified cytomegalovirus-associated TCR beta chains were confirmed in vitro to be specific for cytomegalovirus antigens. A further reported finding was that TCR beta sequences accurately predicted the HLA-A and HLA-B alleles for most subjects in the first cohort. Correlated functional status among segregating V segments might be attributable to linkage disequilibrium, but an unknown experimental factor could not be ruled out. Cytomegalovirus status was reported to be diagnosed by the classifier with high specificity and sensitivity in both the original and validation cohorts. Across donors, most TCR sequences were observed very rarely, whereas some public TCRs were present in many individuals. V-gene and J-gene trimming of TCR beta chains was associated with a missense DCLRE1C variant in a later genetic analysis, and the association was replicated in an independent cohort. A later analysis found that TCR association rates varied across HLA loci, with DRB1 alleles showing the most associated TCRs and HLA-C alleles the fewest. CMV serostatus was the only immune exposure information available for the cohort. The cohort was sequenced for TCR beta chains only, and without alpha or paired-chain data the features that could be detected were limited. HLA typing was unavailable for some donors at each locus, so association tests used only the typed subset. Most CMV-associated TCR beta chains appeared to be HLA-restricted in a later analysis, and the HLA associations seemed to be driven largely by CMV exposure. A later analysis reported that several top co-occurrence clusters appeared linked to parvovirus B19, influenza, CMV and Epstein-Barr virus. According to the authors, the approach could potentially be generalized to other disease states and immunological phenotypes. Approximately 18 rarely observed V segments, including chromosome 9 orphons, were excluded from the earlier analysis of a few hundred of the donors because counts were too low. At a false discovery rate of 0.05, a later analysis linked 16,951 TCR beta sequences to specific HLA alleles. Strong co-occurrence of HLA alleles, especially DR and DQ, made assigning TCR associations to individual alleles difficult.

Libraries were made using the immunoSEQ multiplex PCR assay. A mixture of 60 forward primers for TCR Vbeta segments and 13 reverse primers for TCR Jbeta segments was used in the multiplex PCR. Amplification of the CDR3 region of rearranged TCR beta genes was performed with a multiplex PCR assay on genomic DNA. The Illumina HiSeq System was used to sequence the amplified TCR beta libraries as 87-base-pair reads. In the source study's methods: Across the 640 or so repertoires, a later analysis counted tens of millions of unique TCR beta chains, some 11 million of which were shared by at least two donors. Raw reads were error-corrected and collapsed into unique sequences with a nearest-neighbor algorithm that merged closely related sequences to remove PCR and sequencing errors. CDR3 sequences were aligned to IMGT reference sequences to assign V, D and J gene segments. For a sequence to be retained, at least a six-nucleotide match to both a V gene segment and a J gene segment was required. Rearrangements were called productive when the CDR3 lacked stop codons and stayed in frame with V and J; all others were non-productive. Following IMGT convention, CDR3 was defined as the stretch from the second conserved V-encoded cysteine up to the conserved J-encoded phenylalanine. The earlier analysis of 587 of the donors excluded sequences that lacked an unambiguous match to a single V gene segment. In an earlier analysis of approximately 560 of the donors, a V segment was called functional when productive rearrangements were above 56.7%, and segregating when the standard deviation between donors exceeded 5%. A statistical classification framework was built for diagnosing cytomegalovirus status from the catalog of TCR beta chain sequences. In a later analysis, V and J genes were assigned by comparing TCR nucleotide sequences against IMGT/GENE-DB human TR gene sequences. Using the TCRdist pipeline, a later analysis assigned CDR3 sequences along with most-parsimonious VDJ recombination scenarios. In a later analysis, each TCR beta chain was defined by its CDR3 amino acid sequence together with its V-gene family, and reads without a unique V-gene family were excluded. As a way to deal with suspected cross-contamination and a sequencing artifact, a later analysis dropped 500 to 700 nucleotide sequences that were highly shared and had low generation probability. In a later analysis, a clonal expansion index was calculated for each public chain from normalized within-repertoire ranks of inferred template counts. A later analysis computed generation probabilities with a VDJ recombination model fitted to out-of-frame rearrangements, and checked the results against IGoR. In a later analysis, hypergeometric tests were used to score TCR-TCR, TCR-HLA and TCR-CMV co-occurrence, with a repertoire-size bias correction applied to TCR pairs. A later analysis estimated false discovery rates by permuting HLA or CMV assignments 20 times. A later analysis grouped co-occurring TCRs with DBSCAN, adding TCRdist sequence similarity when clustering within HLA-allele-positive subsets. Repertoires with fewer than 30,000 or more than 120,000 public chains, plus five repertoires with anomalous nucleotide sharing, were excluded from co-occurrence clustering. TCRdb took this table from immuneACCESS and kept in-frame rearrangements with V and J called. Such tables lack part of the clones; where checked against another copy, unresolved V genes explain under half of the gap, and the rest is unexplained. D and trimming were read from the DNA, whereas the V and J calls and clone size are those reported in that table. The sample data list over 110,000 clones, and over 65% of these were observed just once. Approximately 2.4% of the sample belongs to the ten largest clones.

The germline ends are 13 bases apart after V is trimmed by 2 bases and J by 2 bases. The CDR3 measures 15 amino acids from cysteine to phenylalanine. Only CDR3 DNA remains: 45 bases, in frame from the first base. According to the germline V gene (reference sequence), CDR1 reads MNHNY and CDR2 reads SVGAGI. The cohort comprised several hundred healthy bone marrow donors. At the time of sampling, every cohort member was nominally healthy, though immune exposures that went unrecorded were likely present. The donor tested CMV seronegative and was one of the 352 seronegative cohort members. Each donor provided a peripheral blood sample, and peripheral blood mononuclear cells were used for TCR beta sequencing. Genomic DNA extraction from the blood cell samples was performed with the Qiagen DNeasy Blood Extraction Kit.

Recombination joined TRBV6-6 with TRBJ2-7; D gene: possibly TRBD2, on 6 matching bases. This clonotype originated in a male donor in good health and CMV-seronegative. The sample was PBMCs. The nucleotide sequence reads TGTGCCAGCAGTTACCCGAAGGTAGCGGCCTACGAGCAGTACTTC. This encodes CASSYPKVAAYEQYF.